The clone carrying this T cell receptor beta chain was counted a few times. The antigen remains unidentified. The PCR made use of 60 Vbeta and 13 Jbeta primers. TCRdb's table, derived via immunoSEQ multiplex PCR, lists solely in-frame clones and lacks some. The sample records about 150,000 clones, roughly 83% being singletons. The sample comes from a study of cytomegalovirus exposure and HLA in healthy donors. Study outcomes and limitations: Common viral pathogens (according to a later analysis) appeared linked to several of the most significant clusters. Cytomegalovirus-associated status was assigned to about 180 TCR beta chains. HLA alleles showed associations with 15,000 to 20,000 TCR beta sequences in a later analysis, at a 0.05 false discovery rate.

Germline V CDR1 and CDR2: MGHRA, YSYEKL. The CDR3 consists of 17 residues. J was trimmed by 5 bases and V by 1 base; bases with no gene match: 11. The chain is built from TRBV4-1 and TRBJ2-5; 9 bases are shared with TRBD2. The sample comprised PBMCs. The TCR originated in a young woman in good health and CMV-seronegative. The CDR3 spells CASSQGIGGGAGETQYF. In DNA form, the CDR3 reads TGCGCCAGCAGCCAAGGGATCGGCGGGGGGGCGGGGGAGACCCAGTACTTC.